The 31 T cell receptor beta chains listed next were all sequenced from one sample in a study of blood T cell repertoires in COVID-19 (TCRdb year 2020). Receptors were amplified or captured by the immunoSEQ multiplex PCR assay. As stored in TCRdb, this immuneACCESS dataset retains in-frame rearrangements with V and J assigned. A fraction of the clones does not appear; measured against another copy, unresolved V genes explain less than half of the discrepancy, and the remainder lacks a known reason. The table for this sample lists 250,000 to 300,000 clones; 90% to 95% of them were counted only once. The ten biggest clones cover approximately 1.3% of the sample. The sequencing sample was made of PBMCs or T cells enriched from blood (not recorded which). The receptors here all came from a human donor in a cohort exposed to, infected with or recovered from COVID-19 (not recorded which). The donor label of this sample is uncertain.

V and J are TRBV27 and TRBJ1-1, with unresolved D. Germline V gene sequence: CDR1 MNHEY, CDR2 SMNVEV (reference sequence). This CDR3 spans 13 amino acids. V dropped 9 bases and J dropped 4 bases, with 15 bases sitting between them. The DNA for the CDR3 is TGTGCCAGTGCGAAACAGTATTTCACTGAAGCTTTCTTT. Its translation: CASAKQYFTEAFF.

The CDR3 region has the DNA TGTGCCAGCAGCGGGACACGCCGACCCTCTGGAAACACCATATATTTT. This translates into CASSGTRRPSGNTIYF. The V and J genes are TRBV2 and TRBJ1-3, with a tentative D call TRBD1 (6 bases). The germline V gene encodes CDR1 SNHLY and CDR2 FYNNEI. The CDR3 is 16 amino acids. V lost 6 bases to trimming and J lost 0 bases, with 15 bases between them.

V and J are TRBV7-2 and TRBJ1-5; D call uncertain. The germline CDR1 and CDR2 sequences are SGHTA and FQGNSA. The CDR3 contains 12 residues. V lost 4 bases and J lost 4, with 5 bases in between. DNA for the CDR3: TGTGCCAGCAGCTCACTAAATCAGCCCCAGCATTTT. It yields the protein CASSSLNQPQHF.

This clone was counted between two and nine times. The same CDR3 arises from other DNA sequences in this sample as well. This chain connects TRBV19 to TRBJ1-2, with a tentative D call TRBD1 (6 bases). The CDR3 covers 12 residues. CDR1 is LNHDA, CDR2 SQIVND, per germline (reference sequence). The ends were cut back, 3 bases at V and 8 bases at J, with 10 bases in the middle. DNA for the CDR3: TGTGCCAGTAGTATCCCCACAGGGGGCTACACCTTC. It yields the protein CASSIPTGGYTF.

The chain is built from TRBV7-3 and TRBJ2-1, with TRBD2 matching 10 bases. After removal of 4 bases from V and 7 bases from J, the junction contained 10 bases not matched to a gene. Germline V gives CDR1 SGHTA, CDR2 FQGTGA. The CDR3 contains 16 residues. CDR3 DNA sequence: TGTGCCAGCAGCTCCGAGCTAGCGGGGGCTGGGAATGAGCAGTTCTTC. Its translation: CASSSELAGAGNEQFF.

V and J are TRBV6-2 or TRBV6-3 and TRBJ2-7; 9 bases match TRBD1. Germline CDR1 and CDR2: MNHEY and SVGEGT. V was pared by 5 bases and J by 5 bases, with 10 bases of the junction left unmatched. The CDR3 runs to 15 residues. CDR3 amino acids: CASSTRGTGWNEQYF. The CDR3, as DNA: TGTGCCAGCAGTACCCGCGGGACAGGGTGGAACGAGCAGTACTTC.

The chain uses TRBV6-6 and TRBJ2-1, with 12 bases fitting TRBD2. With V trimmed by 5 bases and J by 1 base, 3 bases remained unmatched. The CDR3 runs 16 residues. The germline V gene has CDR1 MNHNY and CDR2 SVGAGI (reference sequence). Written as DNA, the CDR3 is TGTGCCAGCAGTCGACTAGCGGGGGAGTCCTACAATGAGCAGTTCTTC. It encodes CASSRLAGESYNEQFF.

In nucleotides, the CDR3 is TGCGCCAGCAGCTACCAGGGGGCGGCCGATGAGCAGTTCTTC. As protein: CASSYQGAADEQFF. The chain joins TRBV5-1 to TRBJ2-1, with TRBD1 matching over 8 bases. CDR1 is SGHRS, CDR2 YFSETQ, per germline. CDR3 length equals 14 residues. Germline trimming cut 3 bases from V and 8 bases from J; bases unmatched to any gene: 7.

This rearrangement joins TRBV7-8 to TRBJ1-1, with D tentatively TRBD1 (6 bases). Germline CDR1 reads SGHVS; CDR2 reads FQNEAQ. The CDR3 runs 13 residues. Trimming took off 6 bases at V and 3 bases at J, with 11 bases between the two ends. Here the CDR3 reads CASRAGQYTEAFF. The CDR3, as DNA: TGTGCCAGCAGGGCAGGACAGTACACTGAAGCTTTCTTT.

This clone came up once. The CDR3 here is CASSIHEQGQTQYF. The CDR3 DNA reads TGTGCCAGTAGTATCCACGAACAGGGTCAAACCCAGTACTTC. V usage is TRBV19 and J usage is TRBJ2-5; tentatively, D is TRBD1 (6 bases). Trimming removed 3 bases from V and 8 bases from J, with 16 bases in between. Germline V lookup: CDR1 LNHDA, CDR2 SQIVND (reference sequence). The CDR3 length is 14 residues.

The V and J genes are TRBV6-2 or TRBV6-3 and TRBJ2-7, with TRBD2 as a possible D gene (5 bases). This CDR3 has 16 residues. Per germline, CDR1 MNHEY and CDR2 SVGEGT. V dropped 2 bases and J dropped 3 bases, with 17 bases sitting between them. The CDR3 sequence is CASSYRGPSSIYEQYF. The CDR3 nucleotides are TGTGCCAGCAGTTACCGAGGCCCTAGCTCCATCTACGAGCAGTACTTC.

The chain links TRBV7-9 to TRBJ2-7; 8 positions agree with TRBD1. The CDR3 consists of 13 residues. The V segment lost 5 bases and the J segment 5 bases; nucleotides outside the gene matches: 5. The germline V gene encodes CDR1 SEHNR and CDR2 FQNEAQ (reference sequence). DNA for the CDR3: TGTGCCAGCAGCCCTCGGACAGGGAACGAGCAGTACTTC. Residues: CASSPRTGNEQYF.

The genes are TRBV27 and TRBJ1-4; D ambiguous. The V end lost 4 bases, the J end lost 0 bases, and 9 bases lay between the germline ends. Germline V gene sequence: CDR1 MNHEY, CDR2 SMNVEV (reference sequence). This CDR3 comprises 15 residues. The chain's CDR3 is CASSYKPATNEKLFF. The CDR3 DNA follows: TGTGCCAGCAGTTACAAACCCGCAACTAATGAAAAACTGTTTTTT.

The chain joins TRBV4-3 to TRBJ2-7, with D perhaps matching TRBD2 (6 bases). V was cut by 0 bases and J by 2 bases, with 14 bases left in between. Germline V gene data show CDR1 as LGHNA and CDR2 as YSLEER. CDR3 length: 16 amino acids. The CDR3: CASSQDLTGLPYEQYF. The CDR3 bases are TGCGCCAGCAGCCAAGATCTTACGGGACTCCCCTACGAGCAGTACTTC.

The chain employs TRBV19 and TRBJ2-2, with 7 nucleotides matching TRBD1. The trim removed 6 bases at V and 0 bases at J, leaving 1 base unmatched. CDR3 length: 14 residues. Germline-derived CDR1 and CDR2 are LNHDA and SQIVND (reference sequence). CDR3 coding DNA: TGTGCCAGTAGGGGGACAGCGAACACCGGGGAGCTGTTTTTT. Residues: CASRGTANTGELFF.

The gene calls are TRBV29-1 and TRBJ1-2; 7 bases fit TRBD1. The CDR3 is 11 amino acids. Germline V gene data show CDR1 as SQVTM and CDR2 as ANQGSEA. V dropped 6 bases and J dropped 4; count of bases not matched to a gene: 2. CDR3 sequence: CSVRQGYGYTF. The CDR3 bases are TGCAGCGTCCGACAGGGCTATGGCTACACCTTC.

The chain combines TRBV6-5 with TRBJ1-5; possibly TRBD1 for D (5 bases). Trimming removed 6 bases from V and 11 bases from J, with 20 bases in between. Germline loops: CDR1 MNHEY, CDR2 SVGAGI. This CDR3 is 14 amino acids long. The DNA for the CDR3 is TGTGCCAGCAGCCCCGGACACGGTCGGATGTCCCAGCATTTT. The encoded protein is CASSPGHGRMSQHF.

CDR3 amino acids: CASSEARTSGSSYNEQFF. The DNA of the CDR3 is TGTGCCAGCAGTGAAGCCCGGACTAGCGGGAGTTCCTACAATGAGCAGTTCTTC. V and J are TRBV6-1 and TRBJ2-1; TRBD2 matches at 13 bases. Per the germline V gene, CDR1 is MNHNS and CDR2 is SASEGT. V shed 0 bases and J 1 base; nucleotides not matched to a gene: 3. This CDR3 region has 18 residues.

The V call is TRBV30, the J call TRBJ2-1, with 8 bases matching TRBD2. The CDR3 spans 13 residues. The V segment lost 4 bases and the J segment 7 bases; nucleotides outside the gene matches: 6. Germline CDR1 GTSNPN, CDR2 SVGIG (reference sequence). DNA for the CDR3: TGTGCCTGGAACCGGGGGGGCCGGAATGAGCAGTTCTTC. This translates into CAWNRGGRNEQFF. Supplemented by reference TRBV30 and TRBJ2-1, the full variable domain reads SQTIHQWPATLVQPVGSPLSLECTVEGTSNPNLYWYRQAAGRGLQLLFYSVGIGQISSEVPQNLSASRPQDRQFILSSKKLLLSDSGFYLCAWNRGGRNEQFFGPGTRLTVL.

CDR3 DNA: TGCGCCAGCAGCCAAGATATGATAGCCACTCAATATGGCTACACCTTC. The encoded protein is CASSQDMIATQYGYTF. V gene TRBV4-3 combines with J gene TRBJ1-2; D uncertain. This CDR3 spans 16 amino acids. Germline lookup yields CDR1 LGHNA and CDR2 YSLEER. V lost 0 bases and J lost 5, with 16 bases in between.

CDR3 residues: CASRTKETQYF. The CDR3 coding sequence is TGTGCCAGCAGAACAAAGGAGACCCAGTACTTC. The V call is TRBV12-3 or TRBV12-4, the J call TRBJ2-5; D not resolved. This CDR3 is 11 amino acids long. Trimming took 6 bases from V and 5 from J, leaving 7 bases between them.

CDR3 region: CASSVSTGSGNTIYF. In DNA, the CDR3 is TGTGCCAGCAGTGTATCGACAGGCTCTGGAAACACCATATATTTT. The rearrangement links TRBV25-1 to TRBJ1-3; possible D gene TRBD1, 6 bases. The length of the CDR3 is 15 residues. Germline assignment: CDR1 MGHDK and CDR2 SYGVNS. V was clipped by 4 bases and J by 0 bases, with 10 bases between them.

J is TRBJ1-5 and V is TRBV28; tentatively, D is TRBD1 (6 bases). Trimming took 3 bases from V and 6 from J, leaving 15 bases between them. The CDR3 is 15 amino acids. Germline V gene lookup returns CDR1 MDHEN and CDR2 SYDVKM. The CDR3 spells CASSLPSTGIQPQHF. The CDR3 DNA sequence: TGTGCCAGCAGTTTGCCTTCGACAGGAATTCAGCCCCAGCATTTT.

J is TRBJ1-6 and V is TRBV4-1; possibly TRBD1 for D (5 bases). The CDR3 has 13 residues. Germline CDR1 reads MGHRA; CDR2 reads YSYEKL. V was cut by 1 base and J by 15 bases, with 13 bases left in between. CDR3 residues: CASSQVRGSHLHF. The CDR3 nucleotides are TGCGCCAGCAGCCAAGTGCGGGGCTCCCACCTCCACTTT.

The CDR3 reads CASSLSRTGRDYGYTF. The CDR3 DNA reads TGTGCCAGCAGCTTGTCAAGGACAGGCAGAGACTATGGCTACACCTTC. The rearrangement links TRBV7-2 to TRBJ1-2; 7 nucleotides match TRBD1. CDR3 length equals 16 residues. V gave up 3 bases and J gave up 3 bases; unmatched junction bases: 10. The germline gives CDR1 SGHTA, CDR2 FQGNSA.

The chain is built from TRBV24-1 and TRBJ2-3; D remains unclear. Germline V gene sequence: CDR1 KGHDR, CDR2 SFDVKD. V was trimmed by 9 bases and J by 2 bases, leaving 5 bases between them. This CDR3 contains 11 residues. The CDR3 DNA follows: TGTGCCACCGCAGTCACAGATACGCAGTATTTT. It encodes CATAVTDTQYF.

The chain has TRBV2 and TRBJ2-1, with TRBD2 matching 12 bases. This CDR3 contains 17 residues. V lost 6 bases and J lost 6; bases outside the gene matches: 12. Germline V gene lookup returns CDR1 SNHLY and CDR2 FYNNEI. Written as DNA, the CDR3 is TGTGCCAGCAGGAGGACTAGCGGGGCCCTAAGACGCAATGAGCAGTTCTTC. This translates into CASRRTSGALRRNEQFF.

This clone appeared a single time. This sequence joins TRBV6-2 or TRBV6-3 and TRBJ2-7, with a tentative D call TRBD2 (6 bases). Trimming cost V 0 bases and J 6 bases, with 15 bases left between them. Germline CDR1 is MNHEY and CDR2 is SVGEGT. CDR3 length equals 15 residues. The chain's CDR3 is CASSYSPLGRSEQYF. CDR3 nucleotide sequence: TGTGCCAGCAGTTACTCCCCCTTAGGGAGGAGCGAGCAGTACTTC.

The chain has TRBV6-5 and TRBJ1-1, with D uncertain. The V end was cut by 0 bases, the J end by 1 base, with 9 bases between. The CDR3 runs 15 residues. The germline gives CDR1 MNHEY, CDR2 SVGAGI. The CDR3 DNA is TGTGCCAGCAGTTACTCGAGCCGGGGGAACACTGAAGCTTTCTTT. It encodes CASSYSSRGNTEAFF.

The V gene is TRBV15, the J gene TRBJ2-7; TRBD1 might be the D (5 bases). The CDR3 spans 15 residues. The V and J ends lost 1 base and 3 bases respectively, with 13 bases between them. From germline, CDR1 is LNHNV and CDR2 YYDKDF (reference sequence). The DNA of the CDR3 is TGTGCCACCAGCAGAGGCAGGGCGGTGGACTACGAGCAGTACTTC. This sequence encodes CATSRGRAVDYEQYF.

The CDR3, as DNA: TGTGCCAGCAGCCCGGGACTACCGAACAATGAGCAGTTCTTC. Translation: CASSPGLPNNEQFF. The chain links TRBV2 to TRBJ2-1, with 7 bases lining up with TRBD2. The CDR3 sequence is 14 residues long. Germline assignment: CDR1 SNHLY and CDR2 FYNNEI. Unmatched junction bases numbered 7, after V lost 6 bases and J lost 5 bases.